This T cell receptor (beta chain) comes out of a study of vaccination effects on CD4 cells after COVID-19 (dated 2022 in TCRdb). Concerning the study at large: Across the study, the median time from the second dose to post-vaccine sampling was 72 days (range 14 to 241). Cultures from other donors in the study were sequenced with the Oncomine TCR Beta short-read assay on an Illumina iSeq 100. The study compared SARS-CoV-2 spike-specific CD4+ TCR repertoires before and after mRNA vaccination in COVID-19 convalescent patients and infection-naive vaccine recipients. The full study included some eleven COVID-19 convalescent patients and a few SARS-CoV-2-naive healthy vaccine recipients.

To identify antigen-specific CD4+ T cell clonotypes by their expansion, the ViraFEST assay first stimulated PBMC with viral peptide pools and then applied TCR sequencing. After approximately 11 days of culture, CD4+ T cells were isolated with the EasySep CD4+ T cell isolation kit. Participants received two doses of either the BNT162b2 or the mRNA-1273 mRNA SARS-CoV-2 vaccine. None of the healthy vaccine recipients had a prior SARS-CoV-2 infection, which was confirmed by nucleocapsid antibody tests that came back negative both before and after vaccination. Each well held two million PBMC cultured in IMDM containing roughly 5% human AB serum, 8.5 to 10 IU/ml IL-2 and gentamicin, along with approximately 10 ug/ml peptides. Half of the culture medium was replaced with fresh IL-2-containing medium on days 3 and 7. Unless noted otherwise, every peptide stimulation condition was cultured in triplicate wells. Using Ficoll-Paque Plus gradient centrifugation, PBMC were separated from whole blood and then either used fresh or cryopreserved at -140C. The spike proteins of SARS-CoV-2 and of the common cold coronaviruses HCoV-NL63, HCoV-OC43 and HCoV-229E were spanned by overlapping peptide pools. The QIAamp micro DNA kit was used to extract genomic DNA from the cultured CD4+ T cells.

Libraries were prepared through the immunoSEQ multiplex PCR assay. DNA from the cultured, isolated CD4+ T cells was subjected to TCR beta CDR3 sequencing. Regarding the original processing steps: Non-productive TCR sequences were discarded, and reads were trimmed to the CDR3 region, with only CDR3s of 7 or more amino acids retained. Antigen-specific clonotypes were identified using the MANAFEST web app by comparison of expansion in peptide wells against reference cultures. To be called positive, a clone needed expansion at FDR<0.05 compared with the reference and with all other wells, an odds ratio greater than 5, and a frequency greater than 0.1% in two replicate wells. A clonotype was defined as cross-reactive if the clonotype was significantly expanded both in SARS-CoV-2 spike wells and in at least one common cold coronavirus spike condition. Levenshtein distance calculated with the stringdist R package was used to assess CDR3 similarity, and unrooted trees were constructed with ape in R 3.6.1. Not all clones reach the TCRdb copy of this immuneACCESS table, which keeps in-frame sequences only. Checked studies attribute under half of the gap to unresolved V genes and leave the rest unexplained. Clone size and the V and J calls come from that table; the DNA yielded D and trimming. Present in this sample are fewer than 30,000 clones, around 79% of which were seen just once. The top ten clones comprise roughly 8% of the sample.

What the authors observed across the whole study: Among healthy vaccine recipients, nearly all vaccine-induced clones were SARS-CoV-2 mono-reactive, and only 1 of 255 was cross-reactive with common cold coronaviruses. At late post-vaccination timepoints, both infection-induced and vaccine-induced clones showed marked clonal contraction, consistent with waning T cell responses. Only a small number of convalescent patients were included, and no early post-infection timepoints were available, which limited the study.

Details on this clone: The target of this receptor is not known. The input lacks base qualities; no much larger clone sits a single base away.

Reading from cysteine to phenylalanine, the CDR3 counts 12 amino acids. The retained sequence is limited to the CDR3, 36 bases, with the frame set at the first base. The junction shows trimming of 1 base on V and 5 bases on J, plus 5 bases between the germline ends. The germline V gene specifies MGHRA as CDR1 and YSYEKL as CDR2. The TCR was taken from a human donor who received a COVID-19 vaccine. The specimen was CD4+ T cells from PBMCs cultured with SARS-CoV-2 spike peptides, collected after COVID-19 vaccination. The cell subset or site label corresponds to: SARS-CoV-2 spike overlapping peptide pool stimulation. The sequence joins TRBV4-1 to TRBJ2-5; too little of a D gene remains to name it. The CDR3 sequence is CASSQGQETQYF. The DNA is as follows: TGCGCCAGCAGCCAAGGTCAGGAGACCCAGTACTTC.